This record concerns one T cell receptor (beta chain) sequence. TCR beta rearrangements were amplified from peripheral blood genomic DNA. The sample belongs to a study of T cell repertoires in aging, cancer and after chemotherapy. Multiplex touch-down PCR with TRB-A/B primers amplified rearranged V-D-J TRB sequences. TCRdb independently ran MiXCR on the multiplex PCR reads; one entry per CDR3 protein. There are about 5,000 distinct CDR3 sequences in the sample; 20% to 25% occur only once, and 3.7% lies in the top ten. Sample: blood. The TCR originated in a human donor in good health. The donor label of this sample is uncertain.

Written as DNA, the CDR3 is TGTGCCAGCAGCCCGATGGGCCAGGGATATACTGAAGCTTTCTTT. Residues: CASSPMGQGYTEAFF. The chain has TRBV13 and TRBJ1-1; TRBD1 might be the D (5 bases). This CDR3 is built from 15 residues. Germline CDR1 PRHDT, CDR2 FYEKMQ (reference sequence). The V gene lost 5 bases and the J gene lost 5 bases, with 18 bases spanning the gap.